Listed here are 32 T cell receptor beta chains from one sample, sequenced in a study of T cell responses to AZD1222 COVID-19 vaccine (dated by TCRdb to about 2021). Libraries were prepared through the immunoSEQ multiplex PCR assay. TCRdb re-hosts the immuneACCESS table, in-frame sequences only. Its copies lack some clones; in the studies checked, an unresolved V gene accounts for under half of them, and the cause for the rest is not known. Within this sample are some 130,000 clones, with about 90% of them counted one time only. Together, the top ten hold over 1.5% of the sample. Taken with the paper, the label for time point translates to: baseline before first vaccination. The sample here was peripheral blood, taken on day 0 of AZD1222 vaccination. These receptor sequences come from an adult in good health.

This chain connects TRBV28 to TRBJ1-1, with TRBD1 identical over 7 bases. The germline V gene encodes CDR1 MDHEN and CDR2 SYDVKM. This CDR3 has 12 amino acids. Germline trimming cut 5 bases from V and 7 bases from J; bases unmatched to any gene: 4. In DNA form, the CDR3 reads TGTGCCAGCAGTGGGACAGCCATTGAAGCTTTCTTT. It is translated as CASSGTAIEAFF.

The rearrangement uses TRBV27 and TRBJ1-1; a weak D match, TRBD1 (5 bases). Trimming stripped 11 bases from V and 4 bases from J, with 14 bases between. Germline V CDR1 and CDR2: MNHEY, SMNVEV (reference sequence). The CDR3 length is 12 residues. Here the CDR3 reads CASLRGTTEAFF. Written as DNA, the CDR3 is TGTGCCTCCCTTCGGGGGACCACTGAAGCTTTCTTT.

The chain has TRBV5-4 and TRBJ1-1, with D possibly TRBD1 on 5 matching bases. The germline gives CDR1 SGHNT, CDR2 YYREEE (reference sequence). The V and J ends lost 0 bases and 5 bases respectively, with 11 bases between them. The CDR3 loop spans 14 amino acids. Here the CDR3 DNA reads TGTGCCAGCAGCTTGGAGCAGGGTGCAACTGAAGCTTTCTTT. As protein: CASSLEQGATEAFF. Full variable domain (outside the CDR3, taken from reference TRBV5-4 and TRBJ1-1): ETGVTQSPTHLIKTRGQQVTLRCSSQSGHNTVSWYQQALGQGPQFIFQYYREEENGRGNFPPRFSGLQFPNYSSELNVNALELDDSALYLCASSLEQGATEAFFGQGTRLTVV.

The chain joins TRBV21-1 to TRBJ1-1. TRBV21-1 is reported as a pseudogene. The CDR3 extends over 14 amino acids. DNA of the CDR3: TGTGCCAGCACCAAAAAACGGTCGGACACTGAAGCTTTCTTT. It translates to CASTKKRSDTEAFF.

Here the CDR3 reads CASSLGGTGASPLHF. CDR3 DNA sequence: TGTGCCAGCAGCTTAGGGGGGACAGGGGCCTCACCCCTCCACTTT. This chain connects TRBV11-2 to TRBJ1-6; 10 nucleotides agree with TRBD1. The CDR3 has 15 residues. The V and J ends lost 1 base and 10 bases, in that order; junction bases with no gene match: 4. Germline values: CDR1 SGHAT, CDR2 FQNNGV. The complete variable domain, with remaining parts taken from reference TRBV11-2 and TRBJ1-6, reads EAGVAQSPRYKIIEKRQSVAFWCNPISGHATLYWYQQILGQGPKLLIQFQNNGVVDDSQLPKDRFSAERLKGVDSTLKIQPAKLEDSAVYLCASSLGGTGASPLHFGNGTRLTVT.

This chain uses TRBV5-1 with TRBJ1-1; D remains ambiguous. Trimming took off 4 bases at V and 1 base at J, with 14 bases between the two ends. This CDR3 has 15 residues. Germline CDR1 SGHRS, CDR2 YFSETQ. The CDR3 DNA sequence: TGCGCCAGCAGCCCGGAGTCCCCCTCGAACACTGAAGCTTTCTTT. This gives the protein CASSPESPSNTEAFF.

The chain links TRBV7-9 to TRBJ1-3, with a tentative D call TRBD1 (6 bases). CDR1 SEHNR and CDR2 FQNEAQ come from the germline V gene (reference sequence). The ends were cut back, 3 bases at V and 2 bases at J, with 11 bases in the middle. CDR3 length: 15 amino acids. CDR3 loop: CASSFTGTPGNTIYF. The DNA of the CDR3 is TGTGCCAGCAGCTTTACAGGGACCCCTGGAAACACCATATATTTT.

The chain uses TRBV7-2 and TRBJ2-5; D is unclear. V was trimmed by 7 bases and J by 2 bases, leaving 11 bases between them. Germline V gene sequence: CDR1 SGHTA, CDR2 FQGNSA. The CDR3 sequence is 13 residues long. The CDR3 spells CASTYGLQETQYF. DNA of the CDR3: TGTGCCAGCACGTACGGCCTTCAAGAGACCCAGTACTTC.

The chain combines TRBV6-5 with TRBJ1-2; D uncertain. The germline gives CDR1 MNHEY, CDR2 SVGAGI. The CDR3 runs 15 residues. Trimming took 3 bases from V and 4 from J, leaving 15 bases between them. The CDR3 region is CASSYTPGQVYGYTF. DNA for the CDR3: TGTGCCAGCAGTTATACACCGGGCCAAGTCTATGGCTACACCTTC.

The chain couples TRBV5-1 to TRBJ2-1; D remains unclear. CDR1 is SGHRS, CDR2 YFSETQ, per germline. V gave up 4 bases and J gave up 5 bases, with 7 bases separating them. CDR3 size: 12 residues. The DNA for the CDR3 is TGCGCCAGCAGCCCCACGAACAATGAGCAGTTCTTC. This gives the protein CASSPTNNEQFF.

This chain links TRBV6-2 or TRBV6-3 with TRBJ2-2; 9 bases agree with TRBD2. This CDR3 has 16 residues. In germline, CDR1 is MNHEY, CDR2 SVGEGT. The J segment lost 10 bases and the V segment lost 0 bases, leaving 9 bases of the junction unmatched. The DNA for the CDR3 is TGTGCCAGCAGTTACTCGTGGTCTAGCGGGGACCAGGAGCTGTTTTTT. Translated, it gives CASSYSWSSGDQELFF.

V gene TRBV23-1 combines with J gene TRBJ1-2; a possible D gene is TRBD1 (5 bases). TRBV23-1 is labeled an ORF, and its function is uncertain. The V end was cut by 0 bases, the J end by 0 bases, with 8 bases between. The CDR3 has 15 amino acids. CDR3: CASSQSQGANYGYTF. In DNA form, the CDR3 reads TGCGCCAGCAGTCAATCGCAGGGAGCTAACTATGGCTACACCTTC.

This chain connects TRBV2 to TRBJ2-5; no clear D. V gave up 2 bases and J gave up 5 bases, with 3 bases separating them. The CDR3 contains 11 residues. Germline V gene sequence: CDR1 SNHLY, CDR2 FYNNEI. The CDR3: CASSESETQYF. CDR3 coding DNA: TGTGCCAGCAGTGAAAGCGAGACCCAGTACTTC.

The chain uses TRBV2 and TRBJ1-1; perhaps TRBD1 as D (6 bases). The CDR3 totals 16 residues. Trimming shortened V by 6 bases and J by 0 bases, and 17 bases separated the two germline ends. In germline, CDR1 is SNHLY, CDR2 FYNNEI. The CDR3 reads CASRARGGSMNTEAFF. The CDR3 DNA reads TGTGCCAGCAGGGCCCGAGGGGGGTCCATGAACACTGAAGCTTTCTTT.

This chain connects TRBV6-5 to TRBJ1-1; possibly TRBD1 for D (6 bases). Trimming left V 6 bases short and J 6 bases short, with 17 bases between. Per germline, CDR1 MNHEY and CDR2 SVGAGI. The length of the CDR3 is 14 residues. The CDR3 bases are TGTGCCAGCAGCCAACAGGGAGAAATGGCTGAAGCTTTCTTT. Its protein product is CASSQQGEMAEAFF.

The chain is built from TRBV29-1 and TRBJ2-1; no firm D call. CDR3 length: 12 amino acids. V lost 6 bases to trimming and J lost 3 bases, with 9 bases between them. The germline V gene encodes CDR1 SQVTM and CDR2 ANQGSEA. Here the CDR3 DNA reads TGCAGCGTACGGACCAACTACAATGAGCAGTTCTTC. Translation: CSVRTNYNEQFF.

The chain links TRBV19 to TRBJ1-2; D might be TRBD1 (5 bases). This CDR3 has 14 amino acids. Trimming cost V 11 bases and J 2 bases, with 18 bases left between them. CDR1 is LNHDA, CDR2 SQIVND, per germline (reference sequence). CDR3 coding DNA: TGTGCCTCCCACGGTGGGGGTGCGAACTATGGCTACACCTTC. Amino acids: CASHGGGANYGYTF.

With respect to this clone: The sample has other DNA sequences that encode this CDR3 too. The chain carries TRBV18 and TRBJ1-1; D perhaps matches TRBD1 (5 bases). There are 14 residues in the CDR3. V was shortened by 3 bases and J by 0 bases, with 8 bases between the two germline ends. In germline, CDR1 is KGHSH, CDR2 LQKENI. CDR3 sequence reads: CASSPQGLNTEAFF. In DNA form, the CDR3 reads TGTGCCAGCTCACCCCAGGGATTGAACACTGAAGCTTTCTTT.

The rearrangement links TRBV7-9 to TRBJ1-5, with 11 bases fitting TRBD1. Per germline, CDR1 SEHNR and CDR2 FQNEAQ (reference sequence). V trimming: 5 bases; J trimming: 11 bases; junction bases outside the gene matches: 11. This CDR3 comprises 15 residues. CDR3 in amino acids: CASSPGTGGGRAQHF. The CDR3 nucleotides are TGTGCCAGCAGCCCCGGGACAGGGGGAGGAAGGGCCCAGCATTTT.

Comments on this clone: Other DNA sequences from this sample encode an identical CDR3 as well. The chain uses TRBV19 and TRBJ1-1; tentative D call: TRBD1 (5 bases). The CDR3 is 13 residues long. CDR1 LNHDA and CDR2 SQIVND come from the germline V gene (reference sequence). V dropped 3 bases and J dropped 1 base, with 6 bases sitting between them. The CDR3 sequence: CASSIGGNTEAFF. The CDR3, as DNA: TGTGCCAGTAGTATTGGGGGGAACACTGAAGCTTTCTTT. The full variable domain, its missing parts supplied by reference TRBV19 and TRBJ1-1, is DGGITQSPKYLFRKEGQNVTLSCEQNLNHDAMYWYRQDPGQGLRLIYYSQIVNDFQKGDIAEGYSVSREKKESFPLTVTSAQKNPTAFYLCASSIGGNTEAFFGQGTRLTVV.

V is TRBV5-8 and J is TRBJ1-2; D is ambiguous. CDR3 size: 13 residues. The V end lost 0 bases, the J end lost 3 bases, and 6 bases lay between the germline ends. Germline V lookup: CDR1 SGHTS, CDR2 YDEGEE. In DNA form, the CDR3 reads TGTGCCAGCAGCTTGGACCGGGACTATGGCTACACCTTC. The encoded protein is CASSLDRDYGYTF.

This clone was found a few times. J is TRBJ2-7 and V is TRBV27, with D perhaps matching TRBD1 (6 bases). Between the trimmed V and J ends, which lost 5 bases and 5 bases, there was a span of 19 bases. Germline V gene sequence: CDR1 MNHEY, CDR2 SMNVEV (reference sequence). There are 15 residues in the CDR3. CDR3 bases: TGTGCCAGCAGTCCGCGACAGGCGCTCGGGGACGAGCAGTACTTC. Residues: CASSPRQALGDEQYF.

This sequence joins TRBV20-1 and TRBJ1-1; D is undetermined. Germline V gives CDR1 DFQATT, CDR2 SNEGSKA (reference sequence). This CDR3 spans 11 amino acids. CDR3 region: CSMVLGTEAFF. The CDR3 nucleotides are TGCAGCATGGTACTCGGCACTGAAGCTTTCTTT.

This chain joins TRBV29-1 and TRBJ1-2, with no clear D. V was shortened by 4 bases and J by 2 bases, with 11 bases between the two germline ends. The germline V gene has CDR1 SQVTM and CDR2 ANQGSEA. CDR3 length: 13 amino acids. The CDR3 region has the DNA TGCAGCGTTGTAGTTGAGCTCAACTATGGCTACACCTTC. It is translated as CSVVVELNYGYTF.

The V and J genes are TRBV28 and TRBJ1-4, with a weak D call TRBD1 (6 bases). This CDR3 comprises 14 residues. Germline V gene lookup returns CDR1 MDHEN and CDR2 SYDVKM. V was shortened by 7 bases and J by 8 bases, with 17 bases between the two germline ends. The CDR3 reads CASTDRGMFEKLFF. DNA for the CDR3: TGTGCCAGCACGGATAGGGGGATGTTCGAAAAACTGTTTTTT.

CDR3 sequence reads: CATSSRTGTGPQHF. Written as DNA, the CDR3 is TGTGCCACCAGCTCCAGGACAGGGACAGGGCCCCAGCATTTT. The rearrangement joins TRBV15 to TRBJ1-5, with 8 bases matching TRBD1. V was pared by 5 bases and J by 9 bases, with 9 bases of the junction left unmatched. Germline lookup yields CDR1 LNHNV and CDR2 YYDKDF (reference sequence). The CDR3 extends over 14 amino acids.

The CDR3 is CASSFHRREITGELFF. DNA of the CDR3: TGTGCCAGCAGCTTTCACAGACGGGAAATTACCGGGGAGCTGTTTTTT. The gene calls are TRBV11-2 and TRBJ2-2; tentatively, D is TRBD2 (5 bases). Germline V lookup: CDR1 SGHAT, CDR2 FQNNGV. CDR3 length equals 16 residues. V shed 3 bases and J shed 5 bases, with 16 bases lying between them.

The V gene is TRBV7-9, the J gene TRBJ2-1; possible D gene TRBD2, 6 bases. The CDR3 has 19 amino acids. Germline CDR1 is SEHNR and CDR2 is FQNEAQ (reference sequence). V shed 4 bases and J shed 0 bases, with 22 bases lying between them. This CDR3 reads CASSSRNGLNKNSYNEQFF. CDR3 nucleotide sequence: TGTGCCAGCAGCTCACGAAACGGACTAAACAAAAACTCCTACAATGAGCAGTTCTTC.

This clone has more than one count but fewer than ten. The chain couples TRBV28 to TRBJ1-2; TRBD1 matches 8 bases. The CDR3 has 15 residues. CDR1 MDHEN and CDR2 SYDVKM come from the germline V gene. V shed 6 bases, J shed 7 bases, and the junction held 13 bases outside the gene matches. The CDR3 DNA is TGTGCCAGCAGCCCACCTTCACAGGGGGAATCTGGCTACACCTTC. It yields the protein CASSPPSQGESGYTF.

This chain joins TRBV28 and TRBJ1-1; no reliable D call. The CDR3 covers 15 residues. Germline lookup yields CDR1 MDHEN and CDR2 SYDVKM. Trimming cost V 5 bases and J 1 base, with 14 bases left between them. This CDR3 is CASSALFWENTEAFF. The CDR3 nucleotides read TGTGCCAGCAGTGCCCTATTCTGGGAGAACACTGAAGCTTTCTTT. Together with reference TRBV28 and TRBJ1-1, the CDR3 gives the full variable domain: DVKVTQSSRYLVKRTGEKVFLECVQDMDHENMFWYRQDPGLGLRLIYFSYDVKMKEKGDIPEGYSVSREKKERFSLILESASTNQTSMYLCASSALFWENTEAFFGQGTRLTVV.

This clone has a handful of counts. The V call is TRBV28, the J call TRBJ2-7; the D gene could be TRBD1 or TRBD2 (6 bases each). This CDR3 has 16 amino acids. Per the germline V gene, CDR1 is MDHEN and CDR2 is SYDVKM. V lost 5 bases and J 7 bases, leaving 24 bases between the germline ends. As DNA, the CDR3 is TGTGCCAGCAGTCGAACCCCGAGTTCGGGGGCGGGGGAGCAGTACTTC. Residues: CASSRTPSSGAGEQYF.

V is TRBV28 and J is TRBJ1-6; 7 nucleotides match TRBD1. CDR1 and CDR2 from the germline V gene are MDHEN and SYDVKM. The CDR3 runs to 16 residues. V lost 5 bases, J lost 8 bases, and 12 bases stayed unmatched. For the CDR3, the DNA is TGTGCCAGCAGTCCCCAACAGGGGTTGAACGATTCACCCCTCCACTTT. It is translated as CASSPQQGLNDSPLHF. Full variable domain (remainder filled in from reference TRBV28 and TRBJ1-6): DVKVTQSSRYLVKRTGEKVFLECVQDMDHENMFWYRQDPGLGLRLIYFSYDVKMKEKGDIPEGYSVSREKKERFSLILESASTNQTSMYLCASSPQQGLNDSPLHFGNGTRLTVT.